The rows below give T cell receptor beta chains drawn from one sample of a study of glioma-infiltrating T cells. MiXCR, run by TCRdb on the multiplex PCR reads, gives a single entry per CDR3 protein. There are 150,000 or so distinct CDR3 sequences in the sample; about two fifths occur only once, and around 18% lies in the top ten. The sample taken for sequencing was glioma tissue, nonneoplastic brain tissue, or PBMCs (not recorded which). The receptors derive from a human donor with low-grade glioma or glioblastoma, undergoing nonglioma brain surgery, or in good health (not recorded which). Each CDR3 is given with its conserved first and last residue. The D gene is left open where the match is weak.

CDR3: CASSAWTGTPYEQYF
V: TRBV9
D: TRBD1
J: TRBJ2-7

CDR3: CASRSRQNSNQPQHF
V: TRBV27
D: NA
J: TRBJ1-5

CDR3: CASSSQRTGPYSPPHF
V: TRBV19
D: TRBD1
J: TRBJ1-6

CDR3: CASRLTGQSGYTF
V: TRBV28
D: NA
J: TRBJ1-2

CDR3: CASSLAEGRYNEQFF
V: TRBV7-2
D: NA
J: TRBJ2-1

CDR3: CASSPEFVGSHEQYF
V: TRBV7-2
D: NA
J: TRBJ2-7

CDR3: CASRSWSYGYTF
V: TRBV2
D: NA
J: TRBJ1-2

CDR3: CSARVKYRGLIQYF
V: TRBV20-1
D: TRBD1
J: TRBJ2-4

CDR3: CASSQVNQREQFF
V: TRBV4-2
D: NA
J: TRBJ2-1

CDR3: CASSLGGPMNTEAFF
V: TRBV7-9
D: NA
J: TRBJ1-1

CDR3: CASSLTTSLDEQFF
V: TRBV27
D: TRBD2
J: TRBJ2-1

CDR3: CATSLSGGMYEQFF
V: TRBV6-1
D: TRBD2
J: TRBJ2-1

CDR3: CASTIRRDGELFF
V: TRBV10-2
D: NA
J: TRBJ2-2

CDR3: CASSKSGGGSYEQYF
V: TRBV6-1
D: TRBD2
J: TRBJ2-7

CDR3: CSATSGTSGTNEQLF
V: TRBV20-1
D: TRBD2
J: TRBJ2-1

CDR3: CASSLESSARYNEQFF
V: TRBV12-3/TRBV12-4
D: NA
J: TRBJ2-1

CDR3: CASSQTPGAQFF
V: TRBV4-2
D: NA
J: TRBJ2-1

CDR3: CASSYSRGTQYF
V: TRBV6-2/TRBV6-3
D: NA
J: TRBJ2-3

CDR3: CASGVGTGSYNEQFF
V: TRBV9
D: TRBD1
J: TRBJ2-1

CDR3: CASSLRAGGHNEQFF
V: TRBV7-8
D: TRBD2
J: TRBJ2-1

CDR3: CASRQRKGINEQFF
V: TRBV28
D: NA
J: TRBJ2-1

CDR3: CSARVPESSYNEQFF
V: TRBV20-1
D: NA
J: TRBJ2-1

CDR3: CAASGTGSSYEQYF
V: TRBV6-2/TRBV6-3
D: TRBD1
J: TRBJ2-7

CDR3: CASSRTGASNTEAFF
V: TRBV4-2
D: TRBD1
J: TRBJ1-1

CDR3: CASSGASGGKVAKETQYF
V: TRBV2
D: TRBD2
J: TRBJ2-5

CDR3: CASTDGTGNYGYTF
V: TRBV28
D: TRBD1
J: TRBJ1-2

CDR3: CASSLTPAGQSSYNEQFF
V: TRBV7-6
D: NA
J: TRBJ2-1

CDR3: CASSYSADYNYGYTF
V: TRBV6-6
D: NA
J: TRBJ1-2

CDR3: CASSFRQETDTQYF
V: TRBV28
D: NA
J: TRBJ2-3

CDR3: CASSLSPEGSYEQYF
V: TRBV12-3/TRBV12-4
D: NA
J: TRBJ2-7

CDR3: CSASDEAHYGYTF
V: TRBV20-1
D: NA
J: TRBJ1-2

CDR3: CASSHLTDTQYF
V: TRBV7-3
D: NA
J: TRBJ2-3

CDR3: CSAHMTTGVPPRWF
V: TRBV20-1
D: NA
J: TRBJ2-3

CDR3: CASSLPGLYNYGYTF
V: TRBV28
D: NA
J: TRBJ1-2

CDR3: CASSSWLGSDNEQFF
V: TRBV12-3/TRBV12-4
D: NA
J: TRBJ2-1

CDR3: CSAGTVETQYF
V: TRBV29-1
D: NA
J: TRBJ2-5

CDR3: CASSPRAGDGYTF
V: TRBV18
D: NA
J: TRBJ1-2

CDR3: CASSYSTGIRGTQYF
V: TRBV6-6
D: TRBD1
J: TRBJ2-5

CDR3: CASSQAPGLAGSSQQTQYF
V: TRBV4-1
D: TRBD2
J: TRBJ2-5

CDR3: CASSLAWGSSYNKQFF
V: TRBV12-3/TRBV12-4
D: NA
J: TRBJ2-1